This T cell receptor beta chain emerged from a study of OX40 agonist ivuxolimab in advanced cancers. Context from the whole study: Ivuxolimab, which targeted the costimulatory receptor OX40 (CD134), was an agonistic, fully human IgG2 monoclonal antibody. Patients were allowed to have had prior anti-PD-1, anti-PD-L1 or anti-CTLA-4 therapy, and approximately 40% of the dose-escalation patients had previously received checkpoint inhibitors. Among the 52 dose-escalation patients, approximately 20 had hepatocellular carcinoma, about 15 melanoma, 9 renal cell carcinoma and 9 head and neck cancer. Intravenous ivuxolimab was administered to patients every 2 weeks at six dose levels: 0.01, 0.1, 0.3, 1.5, 3 and 10 mg/kg. The paper reports the monotherapy dose-escalation portion (N of about 54 patients) of the phase I ivuxolimab trial. Partial responses occurred in three dose-escalation patients: two with cutaneous melanoma and one with hepatocellular carcinoma. In the dose-escalation cohort, approximately 83% of patients were male, and the mean age was roughly 60 years with a range of roughly 23 to 79. Peripheral TCRbeta sequencing aimed to test whether ivuxolimab altered TCR sequence diversity and caused clonal T-cell expansion. What the authors observed across the whole study: After ivuxolimab, more expanded clones were found on average in CD8+ T cells than in CD4+ T cells. The antigen specificity of the clonally expanded peripheral T cells was not determined. At doses of 0.1 to 3.0 mg/kg, clonal expansion of both CD4+ and CD8+ T cells in blood was seen between baseline and week 6. Low levels of normalized T-cell clonal expansion were also seen in some nonresponding patients. In the 0.1-3.0 mg/kg groups, partial responders were among the patients with the lowest normalized peripheral clonal expansion, particularly in CD8+ T cells.

A remark on this clone: Its binding antigen is unknown. The input lacks base qualities; no much larger clone sits a single base away.

Including cysteine and phenylalanine, the CDR3 has 13 amino acids. Only CDR3 DNA is held: 39 bases, read in frame from base 1. A distance of 15 bases separates the germline ends of V and J, which lose 5 bases and 8 bases respectively. The germline V gene (reference sequence) yields MNHEY for CDR1 and SMNVEV for CDR2. For sequencing of the TCRbeta CDR3 region, genomic DNA was extracted from the sorted cells. TCRbeta CDR3 regions were sequenced using the immunoSEQ Assay. Drawn from immuneACCESS, this table holds only the in-frame rearrangements with V and J called that TCRdb kept. Clones are partly lost; checked studies trace under half to an unresolved V gene and leave the rest unexplained. The sample table shows 70,000 to 95,000 clones, and 85% to 95% are seen once. The ten largest clones capture 0.69% of the sample. Patients with a history of autoimmune disease or receiving systemic immunosuppression were excluded from the trial. In every dose cohort, peripheral blood was drawn for TCR sequencing at baseline, cycle 4 day 1, and cycle 7 day 1. Samples were obtained from an open-label, multicenter, first-in-human phase I dose-escalation trial of ivuxolimab. The trial enrolled adults with locally advanced or metastatic head and neck squamous cell, hepatocellular, melanoma or renal cell carcinoma. Before TCR sequencing, CD4+ T cells and CD8+ T cells from peripheral blood were sorted into separate populations.

The V gene is TRBV27 and the J gene is TRBJ1-2; the D gene is possibly TRBD1, with 5 bases matching. The clonotype was recovered from an adult with an advanced solid tumor such as melanoma, head and neck, liver or kidney cancer. Source: CD4+ or CD8+ T cells sorted from blood, taken in a trial of the OX40 agonist ivuxolimab. CDR3 protein: CASSPLGDRGYTF. In nucleotide form, the sequence is TGTGCCAGCAGTCCGCTGGGGGATCGCGGCTACACCTTC.